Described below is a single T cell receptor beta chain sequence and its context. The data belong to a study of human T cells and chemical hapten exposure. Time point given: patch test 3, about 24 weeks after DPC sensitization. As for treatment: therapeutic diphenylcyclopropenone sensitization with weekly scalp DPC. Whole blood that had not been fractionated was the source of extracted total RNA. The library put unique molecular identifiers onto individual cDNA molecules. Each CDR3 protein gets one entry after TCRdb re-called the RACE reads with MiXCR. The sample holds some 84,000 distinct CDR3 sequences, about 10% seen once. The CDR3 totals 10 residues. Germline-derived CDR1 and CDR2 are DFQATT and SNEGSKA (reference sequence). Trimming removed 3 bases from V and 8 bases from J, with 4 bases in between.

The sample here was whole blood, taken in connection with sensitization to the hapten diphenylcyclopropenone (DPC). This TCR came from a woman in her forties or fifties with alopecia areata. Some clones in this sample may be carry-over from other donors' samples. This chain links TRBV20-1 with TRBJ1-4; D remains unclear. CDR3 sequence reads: CSARGEKLFF. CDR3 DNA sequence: TGCAGTGCTAGGGGGGAAAAACTGTTTTTT.